This TCR beta chain was sequenced for a study of T cells expressing NK-cell markers. Study details: Sequencing of TCR beta repertoires drew on sorted CD3+CD56+NKG2C+, CD3+CD56+NKG2C- and CD3+CD56-NKG2C+ T cells.

The CDR3 extends over 12 amino acids. Per the germline V gene, CDR1 is SSHAT and CDR2 is FNYEAQ (reference sequence). Findings and limits, study-wide: Expanded NKG2C+ T cell clones had unclear HCMV specificity. Dominant NKG2C+ clonotype frequencies of roughly 1.0-7.0% of CD8+ T cells were measured in over 5 donors.

In regard to this clonotype: No antigen is known for it.

Reprocessing the 5' RACE reads, TCRdb reports a single entry for every CDR3 protein and omits DNA. This table holds fewer than 550,000 distinct CDR3 sequences. Sequenced sample: blood T cells: a sorted CD56 or NKG2C T cell subset, CD4+ or CD8+ T cells, or bulk PBMC T cells (not recorded which). This TCR was sampled from a woman aged 45-59 years in good health. This chain links TRBV7-7 with TRBJ2-2. The CDR3 region is CASRTHTGELFF.